The T cell receptor beta chain described here comes from a study of T cells after yellow fever vaccination. Study-level background: SMART-Seq v4 Ultra Low Input prepared the low-cell-number fractions.

Study results and limitations: Booster samples showed a return of most primary-vaccination clones (approximately 96% CD4, 80% to 90% CD8).

TCRdb reprocessed the 5' RACE reads with MiXCR, giving one entry per CDR3 protein. Found here are around 320,000 distinct CDR3 sequences, around 4.3% of them singletons; the top ten hold approximately 20%. The V segment lost 5 bases and the J segment 1 base; nucleotides outside the gene matches: 4. Germline V gene sequence: CDR1 SGHRS, CDR2 YFSETQ. CDR3 length equals 14 residues. This clonotype has ten or more counts. The antigen is unknown. This chain links TRBV5-1 with TRBJ2-5; the match to TRBD1 covers 8 bases. The sample here was PBMCs, taken 15 days after the yellow fever booster vaccination. This clonotype was sampled from a man aged 18-30 years who received the YFV17D yellow fever vaccine. CDR3 region: CASSPGTGQETQYF. The CDR3 DNA reads TGCGCCAGCAGTCCTGGGACAGGCCAAGAGACCCAGTACTTC.